Below, 28 T cell receptor beta chains from the same sample are listed, as sequenced in a study of siplizumab effects on memory and regulatory T cells. The method was immunoSEQ multiplex PCR; TCRdb's version includes in-frame clones alone and lacks a portion of them. Among some 73,000 clones listed, just over 90% were seen once. What was sequenced was CD8+ T cells sorted from blood. The receptors stem from a human donor in good health.

V usage is TRBV9 and J usage is TRBJ1-2; D remains unclear. The germline CDR1 and CDR2 sequences are SGDLS and YYNGEE. This CDR3 is built from 15 residues. Trimming took 3 bases from V and 0 from J, leaving 12 bases between them. Written as DNA, the CDR3 is TGTGCCAGCAGCGCCCCTACCGGGGCTAACTATGGCTACACCTTC. Translated: CASSAPTGANYGYTF. Complete variable domain (other parts from reference TRBV9 and TRBJ1-2): DSGVTQTPKHLITATGQRVTLRCSPRSGDLSVYWYQQSLDQGLQFLIQYYNGEERAKGNILERFSAQQFPDLHSELNLSSLELGDSALYFCASSAPTGANYGYTFGSGTRLTVV.

The chain joins TRBV15 to TRBJ2-5; a possible D gene is TRBD1 (6 bases). The CDR3 runs to 16 residues. The germline V and J ends were trimmed by 5 bases and 5 bases, with 21 bases remaining between them. Germline V gene lookup returns CDR1 LNHNV and CDR2 YYDKDF (reference sequence). The CDR3: CATSASLWGPGETQYF. The CDR3 region has the DNA TGTGCCACCAGCGCCTCCCTTTGGGGGCCTGGGGAGACCCAGTACTTC.

The rearrangement uses TRBV10-3 and TRBJ1-2; no definite D call. CDR3 size: 14 residues. V was cut by 0 bases and J by 4 bases, with 9 bases left in between. Per the germline V gene, CDR1 is ENHRY and CDR2 is SYGVKD. In DNA form, the CDR3 reads TGTGCCATCAGTGAGTCGTTGCAGTCCTATGGCTACACCTTC. Translating it yields CAISESLQSYGYTF.

The chain is built from TRBV27 and TRBJ2-2; D remains unclear. V was trimmed by 6 bases and J by 5 bases, leaving 10 bases between them. Germline loops: CDR1 MNHEY, CDR2 SMNVEV (reference sequence). The CDR3 has 13 amino acids. The CDR3 nucleotides read TGTGCCAGCAGCTCTTCATATACCGGGGAGCTGTTTTTT. Amino acid sequence: CASSSSYTGELFF.

This clone was detected once. The V and J genes are TRBV27 and TRBJ1-5; D not certain. Germline CDR1 is MNHEY and CDR2 is SMNVEV (reference sequence). With 0 bases removed from V and 1 base from J, the gap between germline ends came to 13 bases. The CDR3 consists of 17 residues. The CDR3 loop reads CASSLSAWMGSNQPQHF. The CDR3 bases are TGTGCCAGCAGTTTATCAGCCTGGATGGGGAGCAATCAGCCCCAGCATTTT.

The chain has TRBV9 and TRBJ2-3; 8 nucleotides line up with TRBD2. Trimming cost V 0 bases and J 6 bases; bases outside gene matches: 9. Per germline, CDR1 SGDLS and CDR2 YYNGEE. The CDR3 consists of 16 residues. In nucleotides, the CDR3 is TGTGCCAGCAGCGTAGGGGGAGTAGCGGGGTTGGATACGCAGTATTTT. This translates into CASSVGGVAGLDTQYF.

The chain is built from TRBV15 and TRBJ1-6, with D possibly TRBD1 on 6 matching bases. The germline V gene has CDR1 LNHNV and CDR2 YYDKDF (reference sequence). The length of the CDR3 is 18 residues. The germline V and J ends were trimmed by 3 bases and 1 base, with 16 bases remaining between them. In nucleotides, the CDR3 is TGTGCCACCAGCAGGGACCCACGGGGGCTTTCCTATAATTCACCCCTCCACTTT. Protein product: CATSRDPRGLSYNSPLHF.

The chain joins TRBV7-9 to TRBJ1-2; D call uncertain. CDR1 and CDR2 from the germline V gene are SEHNR and FQNEAQ (reference sequence). This CDR3 has 13 amino acids. The V gene lost 5 bases and the J gene lost 1 base, with 8 bases spanning the gap. Here the CDR3 reads CASSLAYNYGYTF. The DNA for the CDR3 is TGTGCCAGCAGCCTGGCGTATAACTATGGCTACACCTTC.

The J gene is TRBJ2-7, the V gene TRBV9; 10 bases fit TRBD2. J lost 5 bases, V lost 0 bases, and 5 bases had no gene match. This CDR3 region has 15 residues. Germline V lookup: CDR1 SGDLS, CDR2 YYNGEE. CDR3 residues: CASSVGSGGINEQYF. Written as DNA, the CDR3 is TGTGCCAGCAGCGTAGGTAGCGGGGGGATCAACGAGCAGTACTTC.

This chain links TRBV5-1 with TRBJ2-1; TRBD1 aligns across 7 bases. V trimming: 4 bases; J trimming: 0 bases; junction bases outside the gene matches: 7. The CDR3 is 16 amino acids. Germline CDR1 reads SGHRS; CDR2 reads YFSETQ. The CDR3, as DNA: TGCGCCAGCAGCGGATGGGACAGACACTCCTACAATGAGCAGTTCTTC. Its translation: CASSGWDRHSYNEQFF.

This clone was found once. The chain links TRBV5-6 to TRBJ2-5, with TRBD2 identical over 7 bases. Per the germline V gene, CDR1 is SGHDT and CDR2 is YYEEEE. CDR3 length: 13 residues. V gave up 1 base and J gave up 4 bases; unmatched junction bases: 1. CDR3 DNA sequence: TGTGCCAGCAGCTTGTCGGGGGGAGAGACCCAGTACTTC. Encoded protein: CASSLSGGETQYF.

The chain recombines TRBV6-5 with TRBJ2-1; a possible D gene is TRBD2 (5 bases). Trimming removed 0 bases at V and 10 bases at J, with 10 bases between. Germline CDR1 is MNHEY and CDR2 is SVGAGI. The CDR3 contains 13 residues. The CDR3 reads CASSYSPKREQFF. CDR3 nucleotide sequence: TGTGCCAGCAGTTACTCACCCAAGCGGGAGCAGTTCTTC.

The gene calls are TRBV27 and TRBJ2-7; the match to TRBD2 covers 11 bases. This CDR3 is built from 15 residues. Germline CDR1 MNHEY, CDR2 SMNVEV (reference sequence). Losses at the gene ends were 4 bases for V and 4 bases for J; bases not matched to a gene: 6. This CDR3 is CASSSPTSGGYEQYF. The CDR3 DNA follows: TGTGCCAGCAGTTCGCCAACTAGCGGGGGATACGAGCAGTACTTC.

The chain joins TRBV7-2 to TRBJ2-5; D is uncertain. The V gene's germline CDR1 is SGHTA and CDR2 FQGNSA. Trimming cost V 4 bases and J 9 bases, with 15 bases left between them. The CDR3 is 13 residues long. This CDR3 is CASSYSRTGAQYF. CDR3 nucleotides: TGTGCCAGCAGCTACAGCCGAACTGGGGCCCAGTACTTC. The variable domain in full, with the rest retrieved from reference TRBV7-2 and TRBJ2-5, is GAGVSQSPSNKVTEKGKDVELRCDPISGHTALYWYRQSLGQGLEFLIYFQGNSAPDKSGLPSDRFSAERTGGSVSTLTIQRTQQEDSAVYLCASSYSRTGAQYFGPGTRLLVL.

The chain couples TRBV9 to TRBJ1-2; D uncertain. CDR3 length: 16 residues. Germline CDR1 SGDLS, CDR2 YYNGEE. The V and J ends lost 0 bases and 1 base respectively, with 13 bases between them. The CDR3 sequence: CASSVGAEEINYGYTF. CDR3 nucleotides: TGTGCCAGCAGCGTAGGGGCAGAAGAGATTAACTATGGCTACACCTTC.

CDR3 sequence: CASSPQGQPQYF. Here the CDR3 DNA reads TGTGCCAGCAGCCCCCAAGGACAGCCCCAGTACTTC. This sequence joins TRBV7-2 and TRBJ2-5; D possibly corresponds to TRBD1 (6 bases). The V end was cut by 5 bases, the J end by 9 bases, with 13 bases between. The CDR3 is 12 residues long. Germline CDR1 and CDR2: SGHTA and FQGNSA. The full variable domain, with the rest looked up from reference TRBV7-2 and TRBJ2-5, is GAGVSQSPSNKVTEKGKDVELRCDPISGHTALYWYRQSLGQGLEFLIYFQGNSAPDKSGLPSDRFSAERTGGSVSTLTIQRTQQEDSAVYLCASSPQGQPQYFGPGTRLLVL.

The genes are TRBV1 and TRBJ1-6; no check of the table's D call, TRBD1, against the DNA was made. TRBV1 is reported as a pseudogene. The CDR3 is 14 amino acids. The CDR3 region has the DNA TGCACCAGCAGACCGGACAGGCTCAATTCACCCCTCCACTTT. It codes for CTSRPDRLNSPLHF.

V and J are TRBV9 and TRBJ2-3; possible D gene TRBD1, 5 bases. The V end lost 6 bases, the J end lost 4 bases, and 12 bases lay between the germline ends. Germline loops: CDR1 SGDLS, CDR2 YYNGEE. The length of the CDR3 is 13 residues. The CDR3 DNA reads as TGTGCCAGCAACAATTTACAGGCAGATACGCAGTATTTT. Its translation: CASNNLQADTQYF.

The chain links TRBV4-3 to TRBJ2-7; 11 positions match TRBD2. The J segment lost 4 bases and the V segment lost 1 base, leaving 0 bases of the junction unmatched. There are 14 residues in the CDR3. Germline V gene sequence: CDR1 LGHNA, CDR2 YSLEER. The CDR3 protein is CASSQGTSGYEQYF. The DNA of the CDR3 is TGCGCCAGCAGCCAAGGGACTAGCGGGTACGAGCAGTACTTC.

This chain links TRBV5-1 with TRBJ1-4, with TRBD1 matching 8 bases. The CDR3 is 15 residues long. V shed 3 bases and J 4 bases; nucleotides not matched to a gene: 5. The V gene's germline CDR1 is SGHRS and CDR2 YFSETQ. The CDR3 sequence is CASSSRTGHNEKLFF. For the CDR3, the DNA is TGCGCCAGCAGCTCCCGGACAGGGCATAATGAAAAACTGTTTTTT.

V and J are TRBV28 and TRBJ2-7, with D perhaps matching TRBD1 or TRBD2 (6 bases each). This CDR3 spans 16 amino acids. CDR1 and CDR2 (germline): MDHEN, SYDVKM. The V end was cut by 2 bases, the J end by 4 bases, with 18 bases between. The CDR3 DNA reads as TGTGCCAGCAGTTTAAGTCGACAGGTGGAGGGGTACGAGCAGTACTTC. Amino acid sequence: CASSLSRQVEGYEQYF.

The J gene is TRBJ2-7, the V gene TRBV7-9; a possible D gene is TRBD1 (6 bases). Germline values: CDR1 SEHNR, CDR2 FQNEAQ (reference sequence). V gave up 7 bases and J gave up 2 bases, with 9 bases separating them. The CDR3 has 12 amino acids. The CDR3 here is CASTGHTYEQYF. CDR3 sequence (DNA): TGTGCCAGCACGGGACACACCTACGAGCAGTACTTC.

This clone appeared once. The chain is built from TRBV5-1 and TRBJ1-5; 7 bases match TRBD1. Germline values: CDR1 SGHRS, CDR2 YFSETQ. The CDR3 extends over 14 amino acids. V lost 0 bases and J lost 7; bases outside the gene matches: 4. The CDR3 DNA follows: TGCGCCAGCAGCTTGGGACAGGGCGGACAGCCCCAGCATTTT. Translated: CASSLGQGGQPQHF.

J is TRBJ1-1 and V is TRBV29-1; D is uncertain. Trimming shortened V by 6 bases and J by 4 bases, and 9 bases separated the two germline ends. The germline gives CDR1 SQVTM, CDR2 ANQGSEA. This CDR3 has 11 amino acids. CDR3 loop: CSVGMGTEAFF. The CDR3 DNA sequence: TGCAGCGTCGGGATGGGCACTGAAGCTTTCTTT.

The rearrangement joins TRBV9 to TRBJ1-5, with D tentatively TRBD1 (6 bases). The CDR3 contains 14 residues. Per the germline V gene, CDR1 is SGDLS and CDR2 is YYNGEE. With 0 bases removed from V and 3 bases from J, the gap between germline ends came to 7 bases. The CDR3 nucleotides read TGTGCCAGCAGCGTAGGGGGGCTCAATCAGCCCCAGCATTTT. Protein: CASSVGGLNQPQHF.

This chain connects TRBV2 to TRBJ2-5; 13 bases match TRBD2. Per germline, CDR1 SNHLY and CDR2 FYNNEI. With 10 bases clipped from V and 7 bases from J, the junction kept 15 bases outside the gene matches. The length of the CDR3 is 16 residues. The CDR3 coding sequence is TGTGCCACCCTGTGGACTAGCGGGGGCGTCTCCGCGACCCAGTACTTC. Amino acid sequence: CATLWTSGGVSATQYF.

This chain connects TRBV19 to TRBJ2-1, with D unclear. V shed 2 bases and J shed 4 bases, with 12 bases lying between them. CDR1 is LNHDA and CDR2 is SQIVND in the germline V gene (reference sequence). The CDR3 totals 15 residues. The DNA for the CDR3 is TGTGCCAGTAGTATACTCACTAATCCTTACAATGAGCAGTTCTTC. It codes for CASSILTNPYNEQFF.

The chain carries TRBV7-6 and TRBJ1-1, with TRBD1 as a possible D gene (5 bases). There are 13 residues in the CDR3. The ends were cut back, 5 bases at V and 8 bases at J, with 15 bases in the middle. Germline loops: CDR1 SGHVS, CDR2 FNYEAQ. The CDR3 DNA reads TGTGCCAGCAGCCTGGGGGGGAAGTTGGAAGCTTTCTTT. Its translation: CASSLGGKLEAFF.